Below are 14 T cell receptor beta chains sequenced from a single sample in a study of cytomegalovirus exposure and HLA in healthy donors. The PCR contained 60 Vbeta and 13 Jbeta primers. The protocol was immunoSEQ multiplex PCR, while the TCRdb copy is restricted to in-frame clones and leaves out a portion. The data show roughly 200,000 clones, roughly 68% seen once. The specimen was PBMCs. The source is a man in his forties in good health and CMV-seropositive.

The CDR3 sequence: CSVTGDPNQPQHF. The CDR3, as DNA: TGCAGCGTCACAGGAGACCCCAATCAGCCCCAGCATTTT. The V call is TRBV29-1, the J call TRBJ1-5; D is perhaps TRBD1 (5 bases). Germline assignment: CDR1 SQVTM and CDR2 ANQGSEA. The ends were cut back, 6 bases at V and 3 bases at J, with 12 bases in the middle. The CDR3 is 13 residues long. The variable domain in full, completed from reference TRBV29-1 and TRBJ1-5, reads SAVISQKPSRDICQRGTSLTIQCQVDSQVTMMFWYRQQPGQSLTLIATANQGSEATYESGFVIDKFPISRPNLTFSTLTVSNMSPEDSSIYLCSVTGDPNQPQHFGDGTRLSIL.

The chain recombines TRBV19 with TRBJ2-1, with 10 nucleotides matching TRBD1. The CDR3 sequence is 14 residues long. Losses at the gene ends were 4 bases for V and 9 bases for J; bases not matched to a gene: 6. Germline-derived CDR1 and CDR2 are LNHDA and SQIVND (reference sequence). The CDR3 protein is CASSRTGGMSEQFF. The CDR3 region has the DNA TGTGCCAGTAGTAGGACAGGGGGAATGAGTGAGCAGTTCTTC.

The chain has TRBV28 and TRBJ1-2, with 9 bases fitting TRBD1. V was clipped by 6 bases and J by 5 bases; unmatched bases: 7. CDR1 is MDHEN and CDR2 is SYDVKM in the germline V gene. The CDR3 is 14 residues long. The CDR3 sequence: CASRTGGSLYGYTF. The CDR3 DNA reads TGTGCCAGCAGGACAGGGGGTTCCCTTTATGGCTACACCTTC.

CDR3 sequence (DNA): TGTGCCAGCAGTTTATCACAGGGATATTCACCCCTCCACTTT. It encodes CASSLSQGYSPLHF. The V and J genes are TRBV28 and TRBJ1-6; tentatively, D is TRBD1 (6 bases). Per the germline V gene, CDR1 is MDHEN and CDR2 is SYDVKM. The V gene lost 1 base and the J gene lost 8 bases, with 9 bases spanning the gap. The CDR3 runs to 14 residues.

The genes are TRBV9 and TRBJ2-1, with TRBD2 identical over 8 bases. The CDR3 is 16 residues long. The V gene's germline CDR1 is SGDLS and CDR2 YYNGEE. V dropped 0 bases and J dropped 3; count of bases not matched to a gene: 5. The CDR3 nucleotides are TGTGCCAGCAGCGTAGGAGCACTAGCGGTCTACAATGAGCAGTTCTTC. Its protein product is CASSVGALAVYNEQFF.

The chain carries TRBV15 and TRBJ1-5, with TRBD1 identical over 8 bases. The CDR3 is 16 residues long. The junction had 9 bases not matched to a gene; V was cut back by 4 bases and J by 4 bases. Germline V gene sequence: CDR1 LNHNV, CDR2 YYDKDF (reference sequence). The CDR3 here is CATSTPGQASNQPQHF. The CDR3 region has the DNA TGTGCCACCAGCACCCCGGGACAGGCCTCAAATCAGCCCCAGCATTTT.

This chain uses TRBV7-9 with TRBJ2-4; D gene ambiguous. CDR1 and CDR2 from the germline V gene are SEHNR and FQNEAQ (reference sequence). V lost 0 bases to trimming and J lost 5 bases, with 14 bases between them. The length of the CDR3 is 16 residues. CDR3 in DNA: TGTGCCAGCAGCTTAGCTCTCGACACTTCCCAAAACATTCAGTACTTC. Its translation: CASSLALDTSQNIQYF.

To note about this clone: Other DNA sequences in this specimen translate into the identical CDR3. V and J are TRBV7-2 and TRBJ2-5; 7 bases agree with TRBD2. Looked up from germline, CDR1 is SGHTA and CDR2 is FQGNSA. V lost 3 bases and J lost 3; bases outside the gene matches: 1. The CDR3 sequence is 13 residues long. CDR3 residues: CASSFAGEETQYF. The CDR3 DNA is TGTGCCAGCAGCTTCGCGGGGGAAGAGACCCAGTACTTC.

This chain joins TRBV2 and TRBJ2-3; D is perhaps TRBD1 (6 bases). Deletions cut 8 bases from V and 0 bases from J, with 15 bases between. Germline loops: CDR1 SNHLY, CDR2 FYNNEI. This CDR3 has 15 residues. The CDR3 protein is CASEGGWPSTDTQYF. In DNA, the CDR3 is TGTGCCAGCGAAGGGGGATGGCCTAGCACAGATACGCAGTATTTT.

CDR3 loop: CASAKAGGRNEQFF. In DNA, the CDR3 is TGTGCCAGCGCGAAGGCGGGGGGGCGCAATGAGCAGTTCTTC. The chain has TRBV6-4 and TRBJ2-1; 9 bases are a match to TRBD2. The germline CDR1 and CDR2 sequences are MRHNA and SNTAGT. This CDR3 region has 14 residues. The V segment lost 8 bases and the J segment 6 bases; nucleotides outside the gene matches: 8.

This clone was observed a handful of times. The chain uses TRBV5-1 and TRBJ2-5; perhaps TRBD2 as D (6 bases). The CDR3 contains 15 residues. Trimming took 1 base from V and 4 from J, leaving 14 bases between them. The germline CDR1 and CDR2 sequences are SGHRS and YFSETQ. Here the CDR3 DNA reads TGCGCCAGCAGCTTGTCCGGAGGGCTAAGAGAGACCCAGTACTTC. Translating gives CASSLSGGLRETQYF.

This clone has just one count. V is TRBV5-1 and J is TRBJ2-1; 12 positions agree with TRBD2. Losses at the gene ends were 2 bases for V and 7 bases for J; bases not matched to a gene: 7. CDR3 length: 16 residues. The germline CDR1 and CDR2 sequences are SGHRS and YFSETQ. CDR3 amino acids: CASSFSLAGGRNEQFF. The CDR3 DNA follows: TGCGCCAGCAGCTTTAGCCTAGCGGGGGGGCGAAATGAGCAGTTCTTC.

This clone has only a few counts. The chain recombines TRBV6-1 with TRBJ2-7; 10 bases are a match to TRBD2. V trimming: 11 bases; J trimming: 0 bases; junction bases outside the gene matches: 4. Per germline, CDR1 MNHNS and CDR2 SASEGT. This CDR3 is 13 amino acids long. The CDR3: CAFLAGDSYEQYF. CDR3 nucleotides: TGTGCCTTCCTAGCGGGGGACTCCTACGAGCAGTACTTC.

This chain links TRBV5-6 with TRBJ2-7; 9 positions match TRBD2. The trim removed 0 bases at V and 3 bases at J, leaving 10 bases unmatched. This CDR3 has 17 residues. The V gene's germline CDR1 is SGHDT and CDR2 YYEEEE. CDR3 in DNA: TGTGCCAGCAGCTTGGGAGCGGGGGGACCCGATGGCTACGAGCAGTACTTC. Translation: CASSLGAGGPDGYEQYF.